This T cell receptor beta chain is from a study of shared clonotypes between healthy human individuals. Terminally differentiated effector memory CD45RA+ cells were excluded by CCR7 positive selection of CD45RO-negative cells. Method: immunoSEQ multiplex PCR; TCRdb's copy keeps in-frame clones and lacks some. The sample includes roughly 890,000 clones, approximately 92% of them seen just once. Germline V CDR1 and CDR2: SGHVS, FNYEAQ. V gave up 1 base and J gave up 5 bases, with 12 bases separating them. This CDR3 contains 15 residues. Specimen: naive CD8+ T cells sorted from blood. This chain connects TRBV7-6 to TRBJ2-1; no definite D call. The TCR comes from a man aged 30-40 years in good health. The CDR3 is CASSLVPGGDNEQFF. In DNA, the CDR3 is TGTGCCAGCAGCTTAGTCCCCGGTGGGGACAATGAGCAGTTCTTC.